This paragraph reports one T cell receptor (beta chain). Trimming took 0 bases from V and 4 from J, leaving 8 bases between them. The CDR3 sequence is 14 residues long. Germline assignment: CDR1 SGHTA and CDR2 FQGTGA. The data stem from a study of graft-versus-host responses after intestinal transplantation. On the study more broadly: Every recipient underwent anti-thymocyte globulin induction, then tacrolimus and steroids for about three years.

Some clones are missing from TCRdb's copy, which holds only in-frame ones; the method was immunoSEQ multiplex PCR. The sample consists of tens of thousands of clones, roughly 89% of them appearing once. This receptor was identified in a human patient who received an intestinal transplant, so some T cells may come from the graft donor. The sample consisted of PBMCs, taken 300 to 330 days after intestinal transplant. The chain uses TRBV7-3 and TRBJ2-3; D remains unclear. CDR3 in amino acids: CASSLTWSSDTQYF. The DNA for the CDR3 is TGTGCCAGCAGCTTAACTTGGTCTTCAGATACGCAGTATTTT.